This TCR beta chain was retrieved from a study of cytomegalovirus exposure and HLA in healthy donors. The PCR ran on 60 Vbeta and 13 Jbeta primers. Assay: immunoSEQ multiplex PCR; the TCRdb copy retains only in-frame clones and omits some. The sample lists tens of thousands of clones, roughly 80% occurring once. Sequencing used PBMCs. This receptor was identified in a young man in good health and CMV-seropositive.

The CDR3 sequence: CASSPAGNNYGYTF. CDR3 in DNA: TGTGCCAGCAGTCCGGCCGGGAACAACTATGGCTACACCTTC. The chain employs TRBV28 and TRBJ1-2; no reliable D call. The germline V and J ends were trimmed by 5 bases and 2 bases, with 12 bases remaining between them. Germline CDR1 and CDR2: MDHEN and SYDVKM. The CDR3 contains 14 residues.